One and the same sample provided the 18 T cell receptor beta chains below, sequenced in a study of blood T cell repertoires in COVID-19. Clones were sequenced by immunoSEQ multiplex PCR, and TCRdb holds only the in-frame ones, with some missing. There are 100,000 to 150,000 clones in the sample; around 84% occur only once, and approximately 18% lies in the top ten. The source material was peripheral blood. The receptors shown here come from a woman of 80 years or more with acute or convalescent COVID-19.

The CDR3 DNA sequence: TGTGCCAGTAGTACCACAGGGGGCGATCAGCCCCAGCATTTT. This translates into CASSTTGGDQPQHF. V usage is TRBV19 and J usage is TRBJ1-5, with 9 bases aligning to TRBD1. CDR3 length: 14 residues. Germline V gene lookup returns CDR1 LNHDA and CDR2 SQIVND (reference sequence). V lost 4 bases to trimming and J lost 5 bases; unmatched junction nucleotides: 3. Looking up the rest from reference TRBV19 and TRBJ1-5 gives the full variable domain: DGGITQSPKYLFRKEGQNVTLSCEQNLNHDAMYWYRQDPGQGLRLIYYSQIVNDFQKGDIAEGYSVSREKKESFPLTVTSAQKNPTAFYLCASSTTGGDQPQHFGDGTRLSIL.

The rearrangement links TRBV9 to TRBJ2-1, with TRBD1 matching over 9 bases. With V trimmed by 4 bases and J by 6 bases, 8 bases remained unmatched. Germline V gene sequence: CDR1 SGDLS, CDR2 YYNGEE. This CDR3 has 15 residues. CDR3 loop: CASSPRTGDPNEQFF. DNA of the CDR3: TGTGCCAGCAGCCCCCGGACAGGGGACCCCAATGAGCAGTTCTTC.

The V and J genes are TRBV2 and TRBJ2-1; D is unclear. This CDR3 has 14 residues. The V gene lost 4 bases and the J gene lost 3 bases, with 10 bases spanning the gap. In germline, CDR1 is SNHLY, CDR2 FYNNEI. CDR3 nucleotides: TGTGCCAGCAGTGGGCAGGTAAACTACAATGAGCAGTTCTTC. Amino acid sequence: CASSGQVNYNEQFF.

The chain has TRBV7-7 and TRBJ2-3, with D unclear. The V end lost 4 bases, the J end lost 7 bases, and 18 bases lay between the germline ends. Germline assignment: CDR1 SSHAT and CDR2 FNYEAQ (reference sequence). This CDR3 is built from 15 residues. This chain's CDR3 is CASSSSPSAANTQYF. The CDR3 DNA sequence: TGTGCCAGCAGCTCTTCACCGAGCGCCGCCAATACGCAGTATTTT.

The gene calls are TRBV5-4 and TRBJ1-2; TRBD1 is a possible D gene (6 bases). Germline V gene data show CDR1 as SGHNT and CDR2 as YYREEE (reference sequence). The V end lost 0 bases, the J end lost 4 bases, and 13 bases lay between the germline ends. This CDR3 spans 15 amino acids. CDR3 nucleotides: TGTGCCAGCAGCTTGGCGGGGGGCGATGGCTATGGCTACACCTTC. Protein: CASSLAGGDGYGYTF. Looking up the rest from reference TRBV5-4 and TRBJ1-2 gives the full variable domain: ETGVTQSPTHLIKTRGQQVTLRCSSQSGHNTVSWYQQALGQGPQFIFQYYREEENGRGNFPPRFSGLQFPNYSSELNVNALELDDSALYLCASSLAGGDGYGYTFGSGTRLTVV.

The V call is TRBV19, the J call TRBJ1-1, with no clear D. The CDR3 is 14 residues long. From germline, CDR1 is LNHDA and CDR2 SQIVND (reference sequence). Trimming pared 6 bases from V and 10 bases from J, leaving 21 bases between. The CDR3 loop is CASSTTERRDRAFF. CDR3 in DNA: TGTGCCAGTAGCACCACAGAGCGGAGGGATCGAGCTTTCTTT.

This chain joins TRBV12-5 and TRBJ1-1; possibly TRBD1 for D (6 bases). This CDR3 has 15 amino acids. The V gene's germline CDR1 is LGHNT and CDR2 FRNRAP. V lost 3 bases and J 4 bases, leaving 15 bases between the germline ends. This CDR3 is CASGFLQGGGTEAFF. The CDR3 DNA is TGTGCTAGTGGTTTCCTACAGGGTGGCGGCACTGAAGCTTTCTTT.

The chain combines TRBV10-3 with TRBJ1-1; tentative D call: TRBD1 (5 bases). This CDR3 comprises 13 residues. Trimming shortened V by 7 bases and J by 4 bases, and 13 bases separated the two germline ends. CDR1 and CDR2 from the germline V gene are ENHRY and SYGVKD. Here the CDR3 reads CAITGVFGTEAFF. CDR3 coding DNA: TGTGCCATCACGGGGGTCTTTGGCACTGAAGCTTTCTTT.

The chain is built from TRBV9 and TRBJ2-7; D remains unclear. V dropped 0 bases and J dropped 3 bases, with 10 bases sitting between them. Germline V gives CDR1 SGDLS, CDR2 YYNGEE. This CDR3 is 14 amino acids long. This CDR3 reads CASSVGPLGYEQYF. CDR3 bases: TGTGCCAGCAGCGTAGGTCCCCTCGGCTACGAGCAGTACTTC.

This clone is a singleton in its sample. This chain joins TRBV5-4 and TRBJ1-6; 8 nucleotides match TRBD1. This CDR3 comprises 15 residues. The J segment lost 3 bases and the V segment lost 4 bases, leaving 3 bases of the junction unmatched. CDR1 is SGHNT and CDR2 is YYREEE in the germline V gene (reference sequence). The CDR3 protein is CASSGGTGYNSPLHF. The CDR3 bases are TGTGCCAGCAGCGGGGGGACAGGCTATAATTCACCCCTCCACTTT.

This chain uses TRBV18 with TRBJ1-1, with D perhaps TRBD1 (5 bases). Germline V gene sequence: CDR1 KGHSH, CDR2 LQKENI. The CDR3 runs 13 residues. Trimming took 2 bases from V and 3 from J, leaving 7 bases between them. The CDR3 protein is CASSPRQYTEAFF. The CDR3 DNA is TGTGCCAGCTCACCAAGACAGTACACTGAAGCTTTCTTT. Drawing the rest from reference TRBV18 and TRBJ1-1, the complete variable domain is NAGVMQNPRHLVRRRGQEARLRCSPMKGHSHVYWYRQLPEEGLKFMVYLQKENIIDESGMPKERFSAEFPKEGPSILRIQQVVRGDSAAYFCASSPRQYTEAFFGQGTRLTVV.

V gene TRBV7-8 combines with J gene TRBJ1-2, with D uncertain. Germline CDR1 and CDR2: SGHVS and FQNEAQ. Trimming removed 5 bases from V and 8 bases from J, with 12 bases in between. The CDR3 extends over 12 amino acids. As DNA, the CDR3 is TGTGCCAGCAGCAGCTCATCGATCGGCTACACCTTC. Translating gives CASSSSSIGYTF.

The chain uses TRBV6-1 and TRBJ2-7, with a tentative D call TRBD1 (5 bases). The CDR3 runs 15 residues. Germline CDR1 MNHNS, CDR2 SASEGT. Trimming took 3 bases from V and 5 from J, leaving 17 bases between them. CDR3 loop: CASSDRVKGFHEQYF. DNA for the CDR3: TGTGCCAGCAGTGATAGGGTAAAGGGGTTTCACGAGCAGTACTTC.

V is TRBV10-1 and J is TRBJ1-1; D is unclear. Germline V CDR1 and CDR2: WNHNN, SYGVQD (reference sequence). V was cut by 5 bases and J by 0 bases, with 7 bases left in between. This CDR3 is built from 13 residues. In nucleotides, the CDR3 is TGCGCCAGCAGTAGCGACCTGAACACTGAAGCTTTCTTT. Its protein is CASSSDLNTEAFF.

CDR3 sequence reads: CASSSGLAGPGAYNEQFF. For the CDR3, the DNA is TGTGCCAGCAGCTCGGGACTAGCGGGCCCTGGGGCCTACAATGAGCAGTTCTTC. The J gene is TRBJ2-1, the V gene TRBV7-2, with 12 nucleotides matching TRBD2. Germline values: CDR1 SGHTA, CDR2 FQGNSA. This CDR3 is 18 amino acids long. The V and J ends lost 4 bases and 2 bases, in that order; junction bases with no gene match: 9. Looking up the rest from reference TRBV7-2 and TRBJ2-1 gives the full variable domain: GAGVSQSPSNKVTEKGKDVELRCDPISGHTALYWYRQSLGQGLEFLIYFQGNSAPDKSGLPSDRFSAERTGGSVSTLTIQRTQQEDSAVYLCASSSGLAGPGAYNEQFFGPGTRLTVL.

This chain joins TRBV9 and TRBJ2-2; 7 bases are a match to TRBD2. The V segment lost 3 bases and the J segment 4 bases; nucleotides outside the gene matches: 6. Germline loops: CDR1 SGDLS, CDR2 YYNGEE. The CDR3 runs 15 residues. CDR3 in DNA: TGTGCCAGCAGCGCAGGACTAGATGGCACCGGGGAGCTGTTTTTT. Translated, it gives CASSAGLDGTGELFF.

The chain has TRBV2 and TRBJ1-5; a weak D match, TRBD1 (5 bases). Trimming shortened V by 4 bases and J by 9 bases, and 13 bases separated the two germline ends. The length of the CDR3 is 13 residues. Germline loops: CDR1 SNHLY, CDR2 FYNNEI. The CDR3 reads CASSGIQGGPQHF. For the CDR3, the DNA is TGTGCCAGCAGTGGAATCCAGGGCGGGCCCCAGCATTTT.

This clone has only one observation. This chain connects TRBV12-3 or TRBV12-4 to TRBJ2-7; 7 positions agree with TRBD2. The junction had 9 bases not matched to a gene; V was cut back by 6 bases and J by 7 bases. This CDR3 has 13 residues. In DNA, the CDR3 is TGTGCCAGCAGCCCTATGGGGAGGGGAGAGCAGTACTTC. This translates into CASSPMGRGEQYF.